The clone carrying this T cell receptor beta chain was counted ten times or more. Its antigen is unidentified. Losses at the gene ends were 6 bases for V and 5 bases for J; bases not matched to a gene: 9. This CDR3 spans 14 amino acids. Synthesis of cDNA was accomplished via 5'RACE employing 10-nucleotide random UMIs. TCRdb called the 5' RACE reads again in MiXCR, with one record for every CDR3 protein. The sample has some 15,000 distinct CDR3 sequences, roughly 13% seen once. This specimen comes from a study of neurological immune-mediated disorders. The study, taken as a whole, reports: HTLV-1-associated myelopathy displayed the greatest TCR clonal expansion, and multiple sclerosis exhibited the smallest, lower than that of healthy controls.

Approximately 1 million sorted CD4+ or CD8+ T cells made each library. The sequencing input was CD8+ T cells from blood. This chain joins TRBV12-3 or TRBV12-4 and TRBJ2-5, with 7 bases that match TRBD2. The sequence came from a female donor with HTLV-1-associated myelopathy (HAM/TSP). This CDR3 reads CASSHWGGFETQYF. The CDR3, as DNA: TGTGCCAGCAGCCACTGGGGGGGGTTTGAGACCCAGTACTTC.